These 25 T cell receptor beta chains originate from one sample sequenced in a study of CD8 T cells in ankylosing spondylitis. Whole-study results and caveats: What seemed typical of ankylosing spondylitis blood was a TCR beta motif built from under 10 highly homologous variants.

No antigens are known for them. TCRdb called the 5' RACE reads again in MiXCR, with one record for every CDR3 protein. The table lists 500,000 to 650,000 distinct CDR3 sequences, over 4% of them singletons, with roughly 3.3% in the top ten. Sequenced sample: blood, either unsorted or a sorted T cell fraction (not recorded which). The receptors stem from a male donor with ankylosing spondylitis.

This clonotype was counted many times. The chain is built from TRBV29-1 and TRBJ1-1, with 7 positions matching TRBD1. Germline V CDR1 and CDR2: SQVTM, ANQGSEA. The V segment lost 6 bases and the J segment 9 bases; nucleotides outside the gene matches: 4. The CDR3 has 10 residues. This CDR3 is CSVGTAKAFF. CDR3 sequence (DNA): TGCAGCGTCGGGACAGCTAAAGCTTTCTTT.

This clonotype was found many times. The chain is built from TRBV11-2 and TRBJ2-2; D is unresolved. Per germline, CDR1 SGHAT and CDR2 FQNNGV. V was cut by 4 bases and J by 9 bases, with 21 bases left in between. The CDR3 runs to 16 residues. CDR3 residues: CASSSRNGSAYRELFF. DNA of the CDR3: TGTGCCAGCAGCTCCCGCAACGGGTCCGCATACCGGGAGCTGTTTTTT.

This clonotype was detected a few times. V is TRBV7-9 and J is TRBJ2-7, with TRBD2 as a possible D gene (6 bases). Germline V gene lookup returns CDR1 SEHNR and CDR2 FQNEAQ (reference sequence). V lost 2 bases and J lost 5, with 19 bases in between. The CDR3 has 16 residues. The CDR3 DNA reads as TGTGCCAGCAGCTTAAATGTAGCGGCGAAATGGGACGAGCAGTACTTC. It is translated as CASSLNVAAKWDEQYF.

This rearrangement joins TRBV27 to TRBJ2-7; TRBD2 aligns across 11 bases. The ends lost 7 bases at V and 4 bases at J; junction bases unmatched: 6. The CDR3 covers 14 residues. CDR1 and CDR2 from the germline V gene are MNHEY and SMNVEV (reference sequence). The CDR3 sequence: CASKLAGEVYEQYF. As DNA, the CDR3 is TGTGCCAGCAAACTAGCGGGAGAGGTGTACGAGCAGTACTTC.

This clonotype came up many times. For the CDR3, the DNA is TGCGCCAGCAGCCAAGTCGGGACGGAGAGCTCCTACGAGCAGTACTTC. It is translated as CASSQVGTESSYEQYF. The chain joins TRBV4-1 to TRBJ2-7; possibly TRBD1 or TRBD2 for D (5 bases each). The length of the CDR3 is 16 residues. Trimming pared 1 base from V and 0 bases from J, leaving 13 bases between. CDR1 and CDR2 (germline): MGHRA, YSYEKL.

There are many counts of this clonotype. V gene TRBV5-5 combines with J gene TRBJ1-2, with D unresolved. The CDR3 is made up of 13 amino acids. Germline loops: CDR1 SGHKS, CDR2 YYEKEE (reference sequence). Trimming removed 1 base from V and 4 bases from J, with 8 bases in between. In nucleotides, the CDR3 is TGTGCCAGCAGCTTGACCAGTTTCTATGGCTACACCTTC. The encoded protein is CASSLTSFYGYTF.

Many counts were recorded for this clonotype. CDR3 region: CAIRPSGNSYEQYF. CDR3 sequence (DNA): TGTGCCATCAGACCCTCAGGGAACTCCTACGAGCAGTACTTC. This sequence joins TRBV10-3 and TRBJ2-7; TRBD1 might be the D (5 bases). Deletions cut 6 bases from V and 0 bases from J, with 12 bases between. Germline V lookup: CDR1 ENHRY, CDR2 SYGVKD. The CDR3 sequence is 14 residues long.

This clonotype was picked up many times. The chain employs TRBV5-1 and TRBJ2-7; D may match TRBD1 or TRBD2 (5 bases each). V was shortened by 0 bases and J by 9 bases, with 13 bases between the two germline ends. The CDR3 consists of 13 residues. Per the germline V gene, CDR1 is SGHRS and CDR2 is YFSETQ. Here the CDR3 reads CASSLDAAGGQYF. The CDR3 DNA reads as TGCGCCAGCAGCTTGGATGCCGCTGGGGGGCAGTACTTC.

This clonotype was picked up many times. CDR3: CSASPPGASSYNEQFF. The CDR3 DNA is TGCAGTGCTAGCCCCCCGGGGGCGAGCTCCTACAATGAGCAGTTCTTC. The chain links TRBV20-1 to TRBJ2-1; D is perhaps TRBD1 or TRBD2 (6 bases each). Per germline, CDR1 DFQATT and CDR2 SNEGSKA (reference sequence). This CDR3 region has 16 residues. Between the trimmed V and J ends, which lost 3 bases and 0 bases, there was a span of 15 bases.

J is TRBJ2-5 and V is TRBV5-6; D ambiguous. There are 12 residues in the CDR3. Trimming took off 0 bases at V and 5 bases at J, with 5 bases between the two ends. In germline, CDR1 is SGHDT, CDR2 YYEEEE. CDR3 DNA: TGTGCCAGCAGCTTGGTGTTCGAGACCCAGTACTTC. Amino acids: CASSLVFETQYF.

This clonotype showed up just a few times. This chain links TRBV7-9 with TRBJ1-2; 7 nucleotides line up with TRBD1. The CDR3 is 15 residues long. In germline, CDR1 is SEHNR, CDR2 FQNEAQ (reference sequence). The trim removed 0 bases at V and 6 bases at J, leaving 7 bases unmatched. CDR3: CASSLARGQDHGYTF. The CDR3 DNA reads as TGTGCCAGCAGCTTAGCGAGAGGACAGGACCATGGCTACACCTTC.

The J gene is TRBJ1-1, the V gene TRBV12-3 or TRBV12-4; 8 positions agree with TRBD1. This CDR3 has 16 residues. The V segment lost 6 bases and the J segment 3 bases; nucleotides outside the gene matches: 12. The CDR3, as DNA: TGTGCCAGCAGGAAAAACAGGGGGGACCGCGACACTGAAGCTTTCTTT. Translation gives CASRKNRGDRDTEAFF.

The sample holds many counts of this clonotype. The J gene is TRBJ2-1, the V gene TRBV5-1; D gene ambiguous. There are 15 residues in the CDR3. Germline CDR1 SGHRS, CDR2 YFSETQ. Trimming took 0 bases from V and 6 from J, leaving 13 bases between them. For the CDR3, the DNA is TGCGCCAGCAGCTTGGCAGGTGGCAGGCTCAATGAGCAGTTCTTC. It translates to CASSLAGGRLNEQFF.

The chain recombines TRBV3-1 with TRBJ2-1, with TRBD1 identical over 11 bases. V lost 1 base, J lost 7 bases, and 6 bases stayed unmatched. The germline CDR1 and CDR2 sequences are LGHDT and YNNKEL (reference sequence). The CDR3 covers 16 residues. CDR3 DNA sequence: TGTGCCAGCAGCCAAGCTGGGACAGGGGGTAGGAATGAGCAGTTCTTC. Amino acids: CASSQAGTGGRNEQFF.

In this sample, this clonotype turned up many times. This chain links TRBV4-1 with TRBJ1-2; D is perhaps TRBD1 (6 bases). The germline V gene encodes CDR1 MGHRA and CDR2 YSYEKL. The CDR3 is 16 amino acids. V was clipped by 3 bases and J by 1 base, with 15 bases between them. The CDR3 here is CASSQNQGIDNYGYTF. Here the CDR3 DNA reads TGCGCCAGCAGCCAGAATCAGGGGATTGATAACTATGGCTACACCTTC.

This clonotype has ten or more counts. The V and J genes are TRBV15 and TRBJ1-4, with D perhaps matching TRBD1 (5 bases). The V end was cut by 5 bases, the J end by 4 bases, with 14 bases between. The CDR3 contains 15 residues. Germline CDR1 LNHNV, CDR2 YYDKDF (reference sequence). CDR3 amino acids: CATSLKRQSNEKLFF. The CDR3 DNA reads TGTGCCACCAGCCTTAAACGACAGAGTAATGAAAAACTGTTTTTT.

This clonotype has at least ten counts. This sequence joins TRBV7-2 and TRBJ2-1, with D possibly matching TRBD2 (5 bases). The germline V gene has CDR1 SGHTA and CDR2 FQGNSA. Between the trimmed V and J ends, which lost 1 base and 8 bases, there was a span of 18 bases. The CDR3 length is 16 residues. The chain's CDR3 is CASSLELRLPGYEQFF. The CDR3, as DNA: TGTGCCAGCAGCTTAGAACTCCGGCTCCCGGGATATGAGCAGTTCTTC. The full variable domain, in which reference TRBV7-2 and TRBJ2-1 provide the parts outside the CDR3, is GAGVSQSPSNKVTEKGKDVELRCDPISGHTALYWYRQSLGQGLEFLIYFQGNSAPDKSGLPSDRFSAERTGGSVSTLTIQRTQQEDSAVYLCASSLELRLPGYEQFFGPGTRLTVL.

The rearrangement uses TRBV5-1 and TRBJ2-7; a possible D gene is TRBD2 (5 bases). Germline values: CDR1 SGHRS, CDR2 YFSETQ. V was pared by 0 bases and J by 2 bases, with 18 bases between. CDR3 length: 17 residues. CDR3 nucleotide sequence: TGCGCCAGCAGCTTGGCCCCGAGGGTAGAAAGTCCCTACGAGCAGTACTTC. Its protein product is CASSLAPRVESPYEQYF.

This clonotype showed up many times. CDR3 loop: CASREGWTRSYNEQFF. The CDR3, as DNA: TGTGCCAGCAGGGAGGGGTGGACCCGCTCCTACAATGAGCAGTTCTTC. The V call is TRBV6-1, the J call TRBJ2-1, with a weak D call TRBD2 (6 bases). Germline V lookup: CDR1 MNHNS, CDR2 SASEGT. The CDR3 runs 16 residues. Trimming removed 6 bases at V and 0 bases at J, with 15 bases between.

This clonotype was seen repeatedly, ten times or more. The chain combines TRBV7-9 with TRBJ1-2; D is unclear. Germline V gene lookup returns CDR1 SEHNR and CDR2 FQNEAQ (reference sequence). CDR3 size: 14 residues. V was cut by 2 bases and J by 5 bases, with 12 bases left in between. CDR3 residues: CASSLNPEVYGYTF. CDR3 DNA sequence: TGTGCCAGCAGCTTAAACCCCGAGGTATATGGCTACACCTTC.

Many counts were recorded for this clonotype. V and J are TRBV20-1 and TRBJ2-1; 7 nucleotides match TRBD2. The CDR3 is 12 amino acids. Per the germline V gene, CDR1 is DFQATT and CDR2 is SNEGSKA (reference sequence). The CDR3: CGRAGTYNEQFF. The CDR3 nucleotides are TGCGGAAGAGCGGGAACCTACAATGAGCAGTTCTTC.

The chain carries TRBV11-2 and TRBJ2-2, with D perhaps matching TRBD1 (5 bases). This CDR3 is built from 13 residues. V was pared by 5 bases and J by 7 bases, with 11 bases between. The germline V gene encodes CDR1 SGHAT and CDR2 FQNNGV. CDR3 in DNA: TGTGCCAGCAGCATACAGGACGGCGGGGAGCTGTTTTTT. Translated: CASSIQDGGELFF.

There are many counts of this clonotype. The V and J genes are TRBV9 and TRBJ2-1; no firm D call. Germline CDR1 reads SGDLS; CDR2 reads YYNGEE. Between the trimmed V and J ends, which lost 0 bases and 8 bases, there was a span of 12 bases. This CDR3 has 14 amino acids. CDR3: CASSVGPTPHEQFF. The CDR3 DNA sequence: TGTGCCAGCAGCGTAGGCCCCACCCCGCATGAGCAGTTCTTC.

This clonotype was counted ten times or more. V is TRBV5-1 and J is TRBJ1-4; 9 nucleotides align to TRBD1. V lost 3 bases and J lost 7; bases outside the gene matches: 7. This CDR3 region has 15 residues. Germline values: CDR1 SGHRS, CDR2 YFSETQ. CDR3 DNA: TGCGCCAGCAGCTCACAGGGGGCGCCTGGTGAAAAACTGTTTTTT. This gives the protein CASSSQGAPGEKLFF. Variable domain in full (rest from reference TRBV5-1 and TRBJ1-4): KAGVTQTPRYLIKTRGQQVTLSCSPISGHRSVSWYQQTPGQGLQFLFEYFSETQRNKGNFPGRFSGRQFSNSRSEMNVSTLELGDSALYLCASSSQGAPGEKLFFGSGTQLSVL.

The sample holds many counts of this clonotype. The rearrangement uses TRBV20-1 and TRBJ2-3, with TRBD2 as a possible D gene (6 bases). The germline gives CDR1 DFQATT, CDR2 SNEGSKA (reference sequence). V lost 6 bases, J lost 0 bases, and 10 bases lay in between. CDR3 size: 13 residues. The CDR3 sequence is CSAEGVSTDTQYF. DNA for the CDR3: TGCAGTGCGGAGGGAGTAAGCACAGATACGCAGTATTTT.